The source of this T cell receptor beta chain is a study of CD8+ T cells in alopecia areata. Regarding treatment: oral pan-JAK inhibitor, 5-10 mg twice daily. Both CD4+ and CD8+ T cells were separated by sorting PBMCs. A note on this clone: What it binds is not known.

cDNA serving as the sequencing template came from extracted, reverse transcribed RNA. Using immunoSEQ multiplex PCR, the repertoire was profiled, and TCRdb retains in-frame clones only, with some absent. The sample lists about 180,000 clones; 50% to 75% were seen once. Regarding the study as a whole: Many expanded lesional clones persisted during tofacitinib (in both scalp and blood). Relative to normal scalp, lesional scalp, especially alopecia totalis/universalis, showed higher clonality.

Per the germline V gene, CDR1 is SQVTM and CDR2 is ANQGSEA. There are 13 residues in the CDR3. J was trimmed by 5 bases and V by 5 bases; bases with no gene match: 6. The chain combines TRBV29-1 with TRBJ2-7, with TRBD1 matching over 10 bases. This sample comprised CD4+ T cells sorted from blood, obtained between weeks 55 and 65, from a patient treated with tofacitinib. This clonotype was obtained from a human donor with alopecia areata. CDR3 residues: CSVLGQGVHEQYF. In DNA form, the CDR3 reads TGCAGCGTTTTAGGACAGGGGGTTCACGAGCAGTACTTC.